This T cell receptor beta chain comes out of a study of cytomegalovirus exposure and HLA in healthy donors. The PCR contained 60 Vbeta and 13 Jbeta primers. Assay: immunoSEQ multiplex PCR; the TCRdb copy retains only in-frame clones and omits some. The sample holds around 130,000 clones, about four fifths seen once. CDR3 length: 15 amino acids. Trimming shortened V by 6 bases and J by 0 bases, and 13 bases separated the two germline ends. Per germline, CDR1 MNHEY and CDR2 SVGAGI. The receptor's source is a man aged 18 to 29 in good health and CMV-seronegative. The sequenced sample was PBMCs. The genes are TRBV6-5 and TRBJ2-3, with D possibly TRBD1 on 6 matching bases. CDR3 loop: CASRTRGPSTDTQYF. CDR3 in DNA: TGTGCCAGCAGAACCAGGGGCCCGAGCACAGATACGCAGTATTTT.